The T cell receptor (beta chain) described here comes from a study of blood T cells in healthy people across ages. A sample-barcoded 5' primer and a J-beta primer mix were used in a second PCR of roughly 6 to 11 cycles. Each cDNA molecule was tagged by a template-switch adaptor with 12 random nucleotides. TCRdb reprocessed the 5' RACE reads with MiXCR, giving one entry per CDR3 protein. This sample has approximately 1,100,000 distinct CDR3 sequences, with under 45% found just once. The junction had 6 bases not matched to a gene; V was cut back by 0 bases and J by 6 bases. The CDR3 totals 15 residues. CDR1 is DFQATT and CDR2 is SNEGSKA in the germline V gene (reference sequence).

The chain couples TRBV20-1 to TRBJ2-3; 10 nucleotides align to TRBD2. The sample comprised blood. This TCR derives from a woman aged 55 to 70 in good health. The CDR3 loop is CSARDSGRFRDTQYF. The CDR3 nucleotides read TGCAGTGCTAGAGATAGCGGGAGGTTCAGGGATACGCAGTATTTT.